Listed below are T cell receptor beta chains from one sample, sequenced in a study of T cells after yellow fever vaccination. TCRdb re-called the 5' RACE reads with MiXCR, one entry per CDR3 protein. The sample holds hundreds of thousands of distinct CDR3 sequences, about 12% seen once. Sequences were derived from PBMCs, sampled on the day of the yellow fever booster vaccination. The receptors originated from a man aged 25 to 40 who received the YFV17D yellow fever vaccine. The CDR3 runs from the conserved cysteine through the conserved F or W. D genes are given only for firm matches. A clone size is listed for some rows: how often the clone was seen (once, few, many), or a class if it is expanded.

v_call	j_call	clone_size	d_call	cdr3_aa	cdr3_nt
TRBV20-1	TRBJ2-3	NA	TRBD1	CSARDGTAYTDTQYF	TGCAGTGCTAGAGATGGGACAGCTTACACAGATACGCAGTATTTT
TRBV5-1	TRBJ1-4	NA	NA	CASSHTSQSTNEKLFF	TGCGCCAGCAGCCACACTTCACAGTCAACTAATGAAAAACTGTTTTTT
TRBV20-1	TRBJ2-4	many	NA	CSRGERAKNIQYF	TGCAGCCGCGGGGAACGAGCCAAAAACATTCAGTACTTC
TRBV11-2	TRBJ2-2	NA	NA	CASSYRTANTGELFF	TGTGCCAGCAGCTACAGGACAGCGAACACCGGGGAGCTGTTTTTT
TRBV12-3/TRBV12-4	TRBJ2-1	few	NA	CASSLEIAGSGEQFF	TGTGCCAGCAGTTTAGAGATCGCGGGGTCGGGTGAGCAGTTCTTC
TRBV11-2	TRBJ2-4	few	TRBD2	CASSLAGGENIQYF	TGTGCCAGCAGCTTAGCGGGAGGGGAAAACATTCAGTACTTC
TRBV15	TRBJ2-2	many	NA	CATGFTTGNTGELFF	TGTGCCACCGGCTTTACGACAGGAAACACCGGGGAGCTGTTTTTT
TRBV18	TRBJ1-5	NA	NA	CASRGPSPDQPQHF	TGTGCCAGCAGAGGGCCGAGTCCCGATCAGCCCCAGCATTTT
TRBV27	TRBJ1-2	few	NA	CASSLGRGIGGYTF	TGTGCCAGCAGTTTGGGGCGGGGAATAGGTGGCTACACCTTC
TRBV5-1	TRBJ2-5	many	TRBD1	CASSYGQGGETQYF	TGCGCCAGCAGTTACGGACAGGGAGGAGAGACCCAGTACTTC
TRBV29-1	TRBJ1-5	few	NA	CSAGEQVGQPQHF	TGCAGCGCTGGTGAACAGGTCGGTCAGCCCCAGCATTTT
TRBV7-3	TRBJ2-3	few	NA	CASSLMAGADTQYF	TGTGCCAGCAGCTTAATGGCCGGCGCAGATACGCAGTATTTT
TRBV3-1	TRBJ2-2	NA	TRBD2	CASSQALASGGVGGELFF	TGTGCCAGCAGCCAGGCCCTGGCTAGCGGGGGCGTCGGCGGGGAGCTGTTTTTT
TRBV5-1	TRBJ2-1	NA	NA	CASSLGWDLYNEQFF	TGCGCCAGCAGCTTGGGCTGGGATCTATACAATGAGCAGTTCTTC
TRBV20-1	TRBJ1-1	NA	NA	CCAFRNGMNTEAFF	TGCTGTGCCTTCAGGAATGGTATGAACACTGAAGCTTTCTTT
TRBV6-5	TRBJ2-5	NA	TRBD2	CASSFRTSGSPQYF	TGTGCCAGCAGTTTCCGGACTAGCGGGAGCCCCCAGTACTTC
TRBV12-3/TRBV12-4	TRBJ1-1	NA	NA	CASSFGVRATEAFF	TGTGCCAGCAGTTTCGGGGTACGCGCCACTGAAGCTTTCTTT
TRBV25-1	TRBJ2-1	few	TRBD2	CASSERLAGGFNEQFF	TGTGCCAGCAGTGAAAGACTAGCGGGAGGTTTCAATGAGCAGTTCTTC
TRBV5-6	TRBJ1-5	few	TRBD1	CASSLGQGVNQPQHF	TGTGCCAGCAGCCTTGGACAGGGGGTCAATCAGCCCCAGCATTTT
TRBV24-1	TRBJ2-1	few	NA	CATSDFLGTRSGEQFF	TGTGCCACCAGTGATTTCCTGGGCACTAGGTCGGGGGAGCAGTTCTTC
TRBV29-1	TRBJ2-3	NA	NA	CSVGKQNTDTQYF	TGCAGCGTTGGAAAGCAGAACACAGATACGCAGTATTTT
TRBV5-5	TRBJ2-1	few	NA	CASSSTGSLIANEQFF	TGTGCCAGCAGCAGTACCGGGTCCCTGATCGCCAATGAGCAGTTCTTC
TRBV5-1	TRBJ2-7	few	TRBD1	CASSWNRDSTYEQYF	TGCGCCAGCAGCTGGAACCGGGACAGTACCTACGAGCAGTACTTC
TRBV3-1	TRBJ2-4	NA	TRBD1	CASSQQGAGNIQYF	TGTGCCAGCAGCCAGCAGGGGGCGGGTAACATTCAGTACTTC
TRBV5-1	TRBJ2-7	NA	TRBD1	CASSTRTGGDEQYF	TGCGCCAGCAGCACCCGGACAGGGGGCGACGAGCAGTACTTC
TRBV28	TRBJ1-1	many	NA	CASSLSDRVRKAFF	TGTGCCAGCAGTTTATCGGATCGGGTGCGGAAAGCTTTCTTT
TRBV6-1	TRBJ2-7	NA	TRBD1	CATQRQGSSYEQYF	TGTGCCACCCAAAGACAGGGCAGCTCCTACGAGCAGTACTTC
TRBV28	TRBJ1-2	NA	NA	CASSLRQATGYTF	TGTGCCAGCAGTTTGAGGCAGGCCACTGGCTACACCTTC
TRBV4-2	TRBJ1-5	few	NA	CASSQTPPNNQPQHF	TGTGCCAGCAGCCAAACCCCACCGAACAATCAGCCCCAGCATTTT
TRBV5-1	TRBJ2-1	NA	NA	CASKEGYEQFF	TGCGCCAGCAAAGAGGGATATGAGCAGTTCTTC
TRBV20-1	TRBJ2-1	NA	NA	CSARGGALSYNEQFF	TGCAGTGCTAGGGGGGGCGCCCTCTCCTACAATGAGCAGTTCTTC
TRBV10-3	TRBJ1-5	NA	NA	CAMAEGLDQPQHF	TGTGCCATGGCTGAGGGCCTCGATCAGCCCCAGCATTTT
TRBV7-8	TRBJ2-3	few	NA	CASSIPISTDTQYF	TGTGCCAGCAGCATCCCCATTAGTACAGATACGCAGTATTTT
TRBV20-1	TRBJ2-1	few	TRBD2	CSATDLAGGPYEQFF	TGCAGTGCTACCGACTTAGCGGGAGGGCCTTATGAGCAGTTCTTC
TRBV20-1	TRBJ2-5	once	TRBD2	CSATGAGEETQYF	TGCAGTGCCACAGGAGCGGGGGAAGAGACCCAGTACTTC
TRBV5-1	TRBJ2-5	NA	NA	CDSSLFPSQETQYF	TGCGACAGCAGCTTGTTCCCCAGCCAAGAGACCCAGTACTTC